This T cell receptor (beta chain) was identified during a study of T cell responses to AZD1222 COVID-19 vaccine. Germline V gene lookup returns CDR1 SNHLY and CDR2 FYNNEI. The CDR3 runs 13 residues. V shed 8 bases and J shed 4 bases, with 14 bases lying between them. TCRdb's table, derived via immunoSEQ multiplex PCR, lists solely in-frame clones and lacks some. Among about 150,000 clones, 87% were seen once, and the ten largest hold just over 9%. Timing groups of about 4 and about 12 weeks for second doses were pooled. The chain has TRBV2 and TRBJ1-1; D is ambiguous. The specimen comprised peripheral blood, sampled 28 days after the second AZD1222 dose. This receptor was taken from an adult who received the AZD1222 COVID-19 vaccine. Here the CDR3 reads CASERRAATEAFF. CDR3 nucleotide sequence: TGTGCCAGCGAACGCAGAGCAGCCACTGAAGCTTTCTTT.